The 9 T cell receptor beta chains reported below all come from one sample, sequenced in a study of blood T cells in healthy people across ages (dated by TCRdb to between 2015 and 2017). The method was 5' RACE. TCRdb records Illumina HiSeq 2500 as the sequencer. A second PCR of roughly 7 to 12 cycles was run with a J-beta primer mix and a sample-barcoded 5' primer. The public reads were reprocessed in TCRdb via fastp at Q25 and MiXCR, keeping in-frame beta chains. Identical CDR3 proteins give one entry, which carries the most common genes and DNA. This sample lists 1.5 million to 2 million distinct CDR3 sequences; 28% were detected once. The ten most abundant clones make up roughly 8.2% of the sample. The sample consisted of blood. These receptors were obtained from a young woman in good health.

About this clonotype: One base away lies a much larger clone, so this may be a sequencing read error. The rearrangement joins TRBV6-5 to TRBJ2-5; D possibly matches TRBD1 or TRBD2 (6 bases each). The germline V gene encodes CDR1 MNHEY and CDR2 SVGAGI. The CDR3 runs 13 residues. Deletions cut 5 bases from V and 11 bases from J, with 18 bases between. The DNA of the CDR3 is TGTGCCAGCAGTCCGGGGGCGCGGAATGAGCAGTACTTC. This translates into CASSPGARNEQYF.

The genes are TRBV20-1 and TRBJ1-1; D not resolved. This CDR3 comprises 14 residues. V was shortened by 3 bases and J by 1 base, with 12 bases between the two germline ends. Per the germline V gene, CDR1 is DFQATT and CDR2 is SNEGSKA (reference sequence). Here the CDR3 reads CSASIRSGNTEAFF. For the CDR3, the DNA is TGCAGTGCTAGTATTAGGTCGGGGAACACTGAAGCTTTCTTT.

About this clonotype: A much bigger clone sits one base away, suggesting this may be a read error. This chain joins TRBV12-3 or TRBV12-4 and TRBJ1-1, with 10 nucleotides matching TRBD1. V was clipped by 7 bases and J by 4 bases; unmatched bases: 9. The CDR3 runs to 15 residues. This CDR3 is CASTGTGESGTEAFF. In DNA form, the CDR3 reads TGTGCCAGCACCGGGACAGGGGAGTCAGGCACTGAAGCTTTCTTT.

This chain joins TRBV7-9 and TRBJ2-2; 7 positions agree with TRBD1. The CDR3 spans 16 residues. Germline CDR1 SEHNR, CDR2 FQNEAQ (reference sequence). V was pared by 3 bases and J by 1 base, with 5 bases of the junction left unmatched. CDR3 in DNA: TGTGCCAGCAGCTTTCCCTGGGACAGGAACACCGGGGAGCTGTTTTTT. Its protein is CASSFPWDRNTGELFF.

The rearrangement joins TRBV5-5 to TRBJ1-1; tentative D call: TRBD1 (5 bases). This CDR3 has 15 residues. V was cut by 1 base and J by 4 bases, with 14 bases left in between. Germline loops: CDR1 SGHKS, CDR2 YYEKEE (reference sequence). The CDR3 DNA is TGTGCCAGCAGCTTGTTCGGGGCGGGGGGCACTGAAGCTTTCTTT. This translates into CASSLFGAGGTEAFF.

In DNA form, the CDR3 reads TGTGCCACAGCCCCCAGGAGGGGGAACACTGAAGCTTTCTTT. Protein: CATAPRRGNTEAFF. The J gene is TRBJ1-1, the V gene TRBV6-2 or TRBV6-3; a possible D gene is TRBD1 (5 bases). Germline CDR1 reads MNHEY; CDR2 reads SVGEGT. The CDR3 extends over 14 amino acids. Between the trimmed V and J ends, which lost 10 bases and 1 base, there was a span of 16 bases.

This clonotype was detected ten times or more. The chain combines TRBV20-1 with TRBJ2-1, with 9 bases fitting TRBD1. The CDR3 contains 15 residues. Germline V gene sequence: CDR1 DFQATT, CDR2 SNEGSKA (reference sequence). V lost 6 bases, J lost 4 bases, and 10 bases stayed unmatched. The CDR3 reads CSATRDRVIYNEQFF. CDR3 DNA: TGCAGTGCAACCCGGGACAGGGTTATTTACAATGAGCAGTTCTTC.

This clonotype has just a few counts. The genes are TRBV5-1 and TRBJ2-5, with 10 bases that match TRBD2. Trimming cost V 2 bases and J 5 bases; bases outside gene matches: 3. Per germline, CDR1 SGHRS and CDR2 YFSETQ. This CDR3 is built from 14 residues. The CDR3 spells CASSFETSGETQYF. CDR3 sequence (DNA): TGCGCCAGCAGCTTCGAGACTAGCGGGGAGACCCAGTACTTC.

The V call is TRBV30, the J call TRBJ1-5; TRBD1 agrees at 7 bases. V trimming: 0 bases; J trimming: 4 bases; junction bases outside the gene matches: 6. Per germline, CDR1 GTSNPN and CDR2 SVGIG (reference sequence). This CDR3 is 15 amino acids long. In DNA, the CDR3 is TGTGCCTGGAGTGTAGTGGGACAGTTAAATCAGCCCCAGCATTTT. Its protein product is CAWSVVGQLNQPQHF.